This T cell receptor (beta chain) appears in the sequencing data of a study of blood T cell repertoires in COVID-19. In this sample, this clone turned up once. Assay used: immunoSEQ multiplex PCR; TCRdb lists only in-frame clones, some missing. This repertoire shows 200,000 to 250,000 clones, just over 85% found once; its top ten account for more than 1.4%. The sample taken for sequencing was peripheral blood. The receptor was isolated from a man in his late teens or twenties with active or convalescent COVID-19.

DNA of the CDR3: TGTGCCAGCAACCCGGCGGGAGAGCTATCTTACGAGCAGTACTTC. This translates into CASNPAGELSYEQYF. This chain uses TRBV28 with TRBJ2-7; 7 nucleotides match TRBD2. This CDR3 has 15 amino acids. Trimming cost V 7 bases and J 4 bases; bases outside gene matches: 13. Germline values: CDR1 MDHEN, CDR2 SYDVKM.